This paragraph reports one T cell receptor beta chain. Its cognate antigen is unknown. Produced via immunoSEQ multiplex PCR; TCRdb's table is partial and in-frame only. The sample includes tens of thousands of clones, approximately 86% seen only once; the top ten take less than 3.5%. Peripheral blood came from all dose cohorts at three timepoints. The data stem from a study of OX40 agonist ivuxolimab in advanced cancers. About the research overall: Three dose-escalation patients had partial responses: one with hepatocellular carcinoma and two with cutaneous melanoma. Study observations and caveats: At doses 0.1 to 3.0 mg/kg, CD4+ and CD8+ clones expanded. Clonal expansion in partial responders at 0.1-3.0 mg/kg ranked among the lowest.

The length of the CDR3 is 16 residues. Per the germline V gene, CDR1 is MDHEN and CDR2 is SYDVKM. The V end was cut by 6 bases, the J end by 7 bases, with 25 bases between. The sequenced sample was CD4+ or CD8+ T cells sorted from blood, obtained in a trial of the OX40 agonist ivuxolimab. The V and J genes are TRBV28 and TRBJ2-7, with D tentatively TRBD1 (5 bases). This TCR came from an adult with an advanced solid tumor such as melanoma, head and neck, liver or kidney cancer. The CDR3 coding sequence is TGTGCCAGCAGCCTCGCTGGGCAGGGATATATCCAGGAGCAGTACTTC. Translated: CASSLAGQGYIQEQYF.